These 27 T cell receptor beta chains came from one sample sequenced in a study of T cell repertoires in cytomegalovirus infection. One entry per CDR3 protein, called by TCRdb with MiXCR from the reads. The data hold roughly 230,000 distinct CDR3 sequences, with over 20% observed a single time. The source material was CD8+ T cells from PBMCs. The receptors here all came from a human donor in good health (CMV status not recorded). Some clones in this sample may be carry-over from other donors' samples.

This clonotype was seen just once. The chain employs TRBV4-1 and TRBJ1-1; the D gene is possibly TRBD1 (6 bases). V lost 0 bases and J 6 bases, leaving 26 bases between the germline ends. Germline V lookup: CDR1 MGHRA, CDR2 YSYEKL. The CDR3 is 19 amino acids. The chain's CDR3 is CASSQETGADLNKASEAFF. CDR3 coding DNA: TGCGCCAGCAGCCAAGAGACGGGGGCGGATTTAAATAAAGCGTCTGAAGCTTTCTTT.

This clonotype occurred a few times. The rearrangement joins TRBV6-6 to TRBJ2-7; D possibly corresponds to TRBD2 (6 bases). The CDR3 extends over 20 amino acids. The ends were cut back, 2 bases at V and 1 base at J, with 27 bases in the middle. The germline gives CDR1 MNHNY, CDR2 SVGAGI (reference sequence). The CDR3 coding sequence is TGTGCCAGCAGTTACCGGGGGACGGGACGCAACCCTCTAGCATCCTACGAGCAGTACTTC. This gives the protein CASSYRGTGRNPLASYEQYF.

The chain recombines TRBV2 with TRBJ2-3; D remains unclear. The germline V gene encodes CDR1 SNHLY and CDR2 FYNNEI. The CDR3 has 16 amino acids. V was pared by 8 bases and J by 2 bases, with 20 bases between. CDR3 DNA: TGTGCCAGCTGTAAGGGAACAGAAAGTTACACAGATACGCAGTATTTT. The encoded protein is CASCKGTESYTDTQYF.

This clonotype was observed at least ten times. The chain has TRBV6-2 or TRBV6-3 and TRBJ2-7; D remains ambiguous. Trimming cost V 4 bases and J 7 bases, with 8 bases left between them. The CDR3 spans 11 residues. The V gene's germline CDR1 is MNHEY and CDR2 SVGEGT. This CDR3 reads CASSSLWEQYF. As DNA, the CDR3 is TGTGCCAGCAGTTCCCTGTGGGAGCAGTACTTC.

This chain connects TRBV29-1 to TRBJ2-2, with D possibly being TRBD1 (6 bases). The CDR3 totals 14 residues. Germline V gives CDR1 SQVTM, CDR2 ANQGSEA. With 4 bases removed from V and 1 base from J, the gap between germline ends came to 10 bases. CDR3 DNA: TGCAGCGTTGCAGGACAGATGAACACCGGGGAGCTGTTTTTT. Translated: CSVAGQMNTGELFF.

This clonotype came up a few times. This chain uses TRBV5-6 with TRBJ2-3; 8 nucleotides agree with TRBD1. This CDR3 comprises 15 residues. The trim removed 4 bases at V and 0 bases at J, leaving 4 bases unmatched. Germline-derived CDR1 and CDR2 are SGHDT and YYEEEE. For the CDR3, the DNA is TGTGCCAGCAGCATGGACAGGGCTAGCACAGATACGCAGTATTTT. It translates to CASSMDRASTDTQYF.

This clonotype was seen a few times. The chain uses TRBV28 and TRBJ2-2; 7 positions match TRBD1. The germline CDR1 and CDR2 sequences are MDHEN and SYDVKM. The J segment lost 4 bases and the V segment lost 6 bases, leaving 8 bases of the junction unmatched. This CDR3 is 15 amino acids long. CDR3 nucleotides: TGTGCCAGCAGCCCAACAGGGGTCGGCACCGGGGAGCTGTTTTTT. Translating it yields CASSPTGVGTGELFF.

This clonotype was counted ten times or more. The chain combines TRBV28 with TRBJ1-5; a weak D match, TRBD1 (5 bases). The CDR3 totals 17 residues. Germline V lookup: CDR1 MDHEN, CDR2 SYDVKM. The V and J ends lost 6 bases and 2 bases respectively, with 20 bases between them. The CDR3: CASSPLGGGIGNQPQHF. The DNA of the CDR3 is TGTGCCAGCAGCCCCCTCGGCGGGGGGATTGGCAATCAGCCCCAGCATTTT.

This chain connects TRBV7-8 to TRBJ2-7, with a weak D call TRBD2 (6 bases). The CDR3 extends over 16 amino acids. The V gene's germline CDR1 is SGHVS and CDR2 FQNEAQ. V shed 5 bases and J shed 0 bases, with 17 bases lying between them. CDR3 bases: TGTGCCAGCAGCCCCCAGCTCGGGGGAAGCTCCTACGAGCAGTACTTC. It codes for CASSPQLGGSSYEQYF.

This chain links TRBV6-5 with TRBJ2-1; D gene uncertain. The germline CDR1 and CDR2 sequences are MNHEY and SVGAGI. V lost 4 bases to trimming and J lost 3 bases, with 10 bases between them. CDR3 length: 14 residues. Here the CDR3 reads CASSSLTHYNEQFF. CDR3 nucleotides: TGTGCCAGCAGTTCCCTTACCCACTACAATGAGCAGTTCTTC.

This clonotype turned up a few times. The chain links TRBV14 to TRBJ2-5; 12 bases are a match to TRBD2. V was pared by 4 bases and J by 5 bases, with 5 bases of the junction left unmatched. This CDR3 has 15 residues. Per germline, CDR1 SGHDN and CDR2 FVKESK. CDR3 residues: CASSRRLAGVETQYF. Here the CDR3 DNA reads TGTGCCAGCAGCCGACGACTAGCGGGGGTCGAGACCCAGTACTTC.

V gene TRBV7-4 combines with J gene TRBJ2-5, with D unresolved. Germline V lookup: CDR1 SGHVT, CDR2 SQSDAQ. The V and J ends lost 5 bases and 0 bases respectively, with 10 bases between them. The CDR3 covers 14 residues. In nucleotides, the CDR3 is TGTGCCAGCAGCAAGAGCGAAAACCAAGAGACCCAGTACTTC. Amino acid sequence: CASSKSENQETQYF.

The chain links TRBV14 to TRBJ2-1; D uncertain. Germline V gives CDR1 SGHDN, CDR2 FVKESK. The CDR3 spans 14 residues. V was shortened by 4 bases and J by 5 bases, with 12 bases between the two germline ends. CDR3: CASSPFVWDNEQFF. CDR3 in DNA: TGTGCCAGCAGCCCTTTTGTTTGGGACAATGAGCAGTTCTTC.

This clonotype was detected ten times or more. This CDR3 reads CASSLGRLLVRNTEAFF. The CDR3 region has the DNA TGTGCCAGCAGCTTAGGTCGCCTTCTGGTCCGGAACACTGAAGCTTTCTTT. This chain joins TRBV7-9 and TRBJ1-1; D is ambiguous. V was cut by 1 base and J by 1 base, with 16 bases left in between. The CDR3 contains 17 residues. Per germline, CDR1 SEHNR and CDR2 FQNEAQ (reference sequence).

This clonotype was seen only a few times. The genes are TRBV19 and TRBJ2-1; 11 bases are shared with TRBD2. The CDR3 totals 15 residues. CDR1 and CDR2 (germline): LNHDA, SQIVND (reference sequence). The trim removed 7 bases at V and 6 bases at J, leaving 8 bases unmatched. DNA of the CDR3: TGTGCCAGTACCGCTACTAGCGGGGGCCTCAATGAGCAGTTCTTC. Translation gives CASTATSGGLNEQFF.

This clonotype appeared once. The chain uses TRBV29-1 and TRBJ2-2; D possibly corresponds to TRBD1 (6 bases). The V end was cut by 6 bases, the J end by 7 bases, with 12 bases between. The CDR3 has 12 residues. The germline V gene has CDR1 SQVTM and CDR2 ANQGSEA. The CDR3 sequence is CSVTGQHGELFF. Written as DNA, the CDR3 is TGCAGCGTCACAGGGCAACACGGGGAGCTGTTTTTT.

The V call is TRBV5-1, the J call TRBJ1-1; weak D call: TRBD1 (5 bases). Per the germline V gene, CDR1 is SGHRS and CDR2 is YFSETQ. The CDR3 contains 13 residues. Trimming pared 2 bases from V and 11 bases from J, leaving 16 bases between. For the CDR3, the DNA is TGCGCCAGCAGCTTACCACGGGACGGGGATGCTTTCTTT. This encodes CASSLPRDGDAFF.

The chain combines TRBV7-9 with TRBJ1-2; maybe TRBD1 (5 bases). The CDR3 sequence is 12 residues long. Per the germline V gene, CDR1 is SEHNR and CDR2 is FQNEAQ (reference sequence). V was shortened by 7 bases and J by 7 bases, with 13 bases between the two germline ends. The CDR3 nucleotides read TGTGCCAGCAAGGATGGGGGACCTGGCTACACCTTC. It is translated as CASKDGGPGYTF.

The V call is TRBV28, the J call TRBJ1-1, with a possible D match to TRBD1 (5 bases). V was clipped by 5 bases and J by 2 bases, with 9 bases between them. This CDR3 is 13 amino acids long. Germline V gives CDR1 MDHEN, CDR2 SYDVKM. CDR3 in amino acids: CASSNQGNTEAFF. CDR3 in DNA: TGTGCCAGCAGTAACCAGGGTAACACTGAAGCTTTCTTT. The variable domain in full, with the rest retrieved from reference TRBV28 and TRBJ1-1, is DVKVTQSSRYLVKRTGEKVFLECVQDMDHENMFWYRQDPGLGLRLIYFSYDVKMKEKGDIPEGYSVSREKKERFSLILESASTNQTSMYLCASSNQGNTEAFFGQGTRLTVV.

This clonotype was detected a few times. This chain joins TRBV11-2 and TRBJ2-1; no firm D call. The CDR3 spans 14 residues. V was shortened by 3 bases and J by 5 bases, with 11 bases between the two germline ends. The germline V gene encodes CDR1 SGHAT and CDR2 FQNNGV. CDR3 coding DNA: TGTGCCAGCAGCTTTTCGGGCCTGAACAATGAGCAGTTCTTC. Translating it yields CASSFSGLNNEQFF.

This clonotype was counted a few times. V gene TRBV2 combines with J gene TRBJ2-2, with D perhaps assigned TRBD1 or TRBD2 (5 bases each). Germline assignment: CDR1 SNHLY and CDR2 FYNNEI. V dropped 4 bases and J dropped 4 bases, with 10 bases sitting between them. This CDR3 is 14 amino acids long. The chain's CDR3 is CASSVGDGTGELFF. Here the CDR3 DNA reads TGTGCCAGCAGTGTGGGGGATGGCACCGGGGAGCTGTTTTTT.

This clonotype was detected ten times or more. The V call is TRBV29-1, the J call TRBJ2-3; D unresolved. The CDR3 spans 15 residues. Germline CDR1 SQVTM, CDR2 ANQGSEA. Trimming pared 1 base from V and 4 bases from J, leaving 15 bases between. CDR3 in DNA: TGCAGCGTTGAAGGGGCGGTAGCTTGGGCAGATACGCAGTATTTT. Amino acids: CSVEGAVAWADTQYF.

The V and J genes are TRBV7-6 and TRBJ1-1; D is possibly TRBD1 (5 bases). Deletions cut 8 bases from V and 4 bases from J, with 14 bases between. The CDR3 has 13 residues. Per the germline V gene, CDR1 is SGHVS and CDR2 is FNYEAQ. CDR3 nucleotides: TGTGCCAGCGGGGGAGAGGGCCTCACTGAAGCTTTCTTT. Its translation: CASGGEGLTEAFF. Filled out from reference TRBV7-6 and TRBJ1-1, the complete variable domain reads GAGVSQSPRYKVTKRGQDVALRCDPISGHVSLYWYRQALGQGPEFLTYFNYEAQQDKSGLPNDRFSAERPEGSISTLTIQRTEQRDSAMYRCASGGEGLTEAFFGQGTRLTVV.

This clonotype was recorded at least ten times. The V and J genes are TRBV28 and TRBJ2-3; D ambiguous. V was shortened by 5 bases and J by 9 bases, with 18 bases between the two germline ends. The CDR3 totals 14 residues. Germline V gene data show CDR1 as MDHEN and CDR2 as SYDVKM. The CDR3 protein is CASSTPNSLPTQYF. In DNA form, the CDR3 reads TGTGCCAGCAGTACGCCTAACTCGCTGCCCACGCAGTATTTT. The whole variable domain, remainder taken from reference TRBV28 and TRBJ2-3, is DVKVTQSSRYLVKRTGEKVFLECVQDMDHENMFWYRQDPGLGLRLIYFSYDVKMKEKGDIPEGYSVSREKKERFSLILESASTNQTSMYLCASSTPNSLPTQYFGPGTRLTVL.

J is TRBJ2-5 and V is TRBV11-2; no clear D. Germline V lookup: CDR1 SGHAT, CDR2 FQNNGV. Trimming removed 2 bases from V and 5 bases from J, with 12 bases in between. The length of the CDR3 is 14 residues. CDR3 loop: CASSLPAFSETQYF. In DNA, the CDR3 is TGTGCCAGCAGCTTACCTGCGTTTAGTGAGACCCAGTACTTC.

As DNA, the CDR3 is TGCAGTGCTCACGCCCTGGGGGCTAACTATGGCTACACCTTC. It codes for CSAHALGANYGYTF. The chain links TRBV20-1 to TRBJ1-2, with D perhaps TRBD1 (5 bases). The germline CDR1 and CDR2 sequences are DFQATT and SNEGSKA (reference sequence). The length of the CDR3 is 14 residues. The V end lost 5 bases, the J end lost 0 bases, and 13 bases lay between the germline ends.

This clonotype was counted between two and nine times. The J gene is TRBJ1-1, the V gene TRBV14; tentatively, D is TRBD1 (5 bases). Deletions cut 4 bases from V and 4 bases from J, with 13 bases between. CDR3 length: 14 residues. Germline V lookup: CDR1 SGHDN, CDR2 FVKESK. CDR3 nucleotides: TGTGCCAGCAGCCTGGGGGTTGGGACCACTGAAGCTTTCTTT. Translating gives CASSLGVGTTEAFF. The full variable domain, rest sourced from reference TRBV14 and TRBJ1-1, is EAGVTQFPSHSVIEKGQTVTLRCDPISGHDNLYWYRRVMGKEIKFLLHFVKESKQDESGMPNNRFLAERTGGTYSTLKVQPAELEDSGVYFCASSLGVGTTEAFFGQGTRLTVV.